These 21 T cell receptor beta chains were sequenced from one sample in a study of long-term antiretroviral therapy in people with HIV. The libraries were made with immunoSEQ v3.0 at survey level. TCRdb keeps only in-frame clones here, not all; method: immunoSEQ multiplex PCR. The sample holds approximately 12,000 clones, about 83% seen once. The starting material was unsorted PBMCs, obtained 3.4 years after starting antiretroviral therapy. The receptors here all came from a man aged 40-55 years with HIV.

CDR3 sequence (DNA): TGCGCCAGCAGCTTGGTAGGGGGAATGGATTACGAGCAGTACTTC. Its translation is CASSLVGGMDYEQYF. The chain is built from TRBV5-1 and TRBJ2-7; a possible D gene is TRBD1 (6 bases). Trimming took off 0 bases at V and 4 bases at J, with 14 bases between the two ends. There are 15 residues in the CDR3. Looked up from germline, CDR1 is SGHRS and CDR2 is YFSETQ.

The chain combines TRBV20-1 with TRBJ2-1, with D hard to call. The CDR3 covers 11 residues. V was trimmed by 5 bases and J by 7 bases, leaving 9 bases between them. Germline lookup yields CDR1 DFQATT and CDR2 SNEGSKA (reference sequence). CDR3 sequence: CSADEENEQFF. The CDR3 nucleotides read TGCAGTGCTGACGAGGAGAATGAGCAGTTCTTC.

This chain links TRBV7-9 with TRBJ1-2; 8 bases fit TRBD1. V lost 3 bases, J lost 6 bases, and 9 bases stayed unmatched. Germline loops: CDR1 SEHNR, CDR2 FQNEAQ (reference sequence). This CDR3 spans 15 amino acids. CDR3 sequence (DNA): TGTGCCAGCAGCTTTTACAGGACAGGGAAAGATGGCTACACCTTC. Translated, it gives CASSFYRTGKDGYTF. The full variable domain, its missing parts supplied by reference TRBV7-9 and TRBJ1-2, is DTGVSQNPRHKITKRGQNVTFRCDPISEHNRLYWYRQTLGQGPEFLTYFQNEAQLEKSRLLSDRFSAERPKGSFSTLEIQRTEQGDSAMYLCASSFYRTGKDGYTFGSGTRLTVV.

J is TRBJ2-5 and V is TRBV10-1, with 10 bases lining up with TRBD2. The germline V gene encodes CDR1 WNHNN and CDR2 SYGVQD (reference sequence). V was pared by 2 bases and J by 5 bases, with 8 bases of the junction left unmatched. This CDR3 is 16 amino acids long. The CDR3 DNA reads TGCGCCAGCAGTGAGGGGCTAGCGGGAGTTTCCGAGACCCAGTACTTC. It translates to CASSEGLAGVSETQYF.

The genes are TRBV29-1 and TRBJ2-7; no reliable D call. The germline V and J ends were trimmed by 6 bases and 0 bases, with 9 bases remaining between them. CDR1 is SQVTM, CDR2 ANQGSEA, per germline. This CDR3 comprises 12 residues. The chain's CDR3 is CSVLGVSYEQYF. In DNA, the CDR3 is TGCAGCGTCCTTGGGGTCTCCTACGAGCAGTACTTC.

This chain connects TRBV9 to TRBJ2-3; TRBD1 agrees at 10 bases. Trimming took 4 bases from V and 7 from J; bases not matched to a gene: 15. The CDR3 runs 17 residues. Germline-derived CDR1 and CDR2 are SGDLS and YYNGEE. CDR3 sequence: CASSPYGGRQGAHTQYF. As DNA, the CDR3 is TGTGCCAGCAGCCCGTATGGGGGAAGACAGGGGGCCCATACGCAGTATTTT.

The genes are TRBV7-2 and TRBJ2-7; 12 bases match TRBD2. The V segment lost 1 base and the J segment 7 bases; nucleotides outside the gene matches: 11. This CDR3 region has 17 residues. Germline V gives CDR1 SGHTA, CDR2 FQGNSA. In DNA, the CDR3 is TGTGCCAGCAGCTTAGAGGCGTCTAGCGGGAGGGCCAGAGAGCAGTACTTC. It specifies CASSLEASSGRAREQYF.

This clone was counted a single time. The chain couples TRBV18 to TRBJ1-5; 7 bases agree with TRBD1. The CDR3 has 15 residues. Trimming took 3 bases from V and 7 from J; bases not matched to a gene: 9. CDR1 and CDR2 (germline): KGHSH, LQKENI. CDR3 in DNA: TGTGCCAGCTCACCTGGGGACAGTACTTACCAGCCCCAGCATTTT. The encoded protein is CASSPGDSTYQPQHF.

The chain links TRBV10-3 to TRBJ2-2; D gene unclear. Germline CDR1 and CDR2: ENHRY and SYGVKD. Trimming stripped 0 bases from V and 4 bases from J, with 6 bases between. The CDR3 covers 14 residues. In nucleotides, the CDR3 is TGTGCCATCAGTGAGTCTGAATCCACCGGGGAGCTGTTTTTT. Translating it yields CAISESESTGELFF.

The J gene is TRBJ1-4, the V gene TRBV2, with no clear D. The CDR3 consists of 16 residues. The germline V and J ends were trimmed by 7 bases and 8 bases, with 23 bases remaining between them. Per germline, CDR1 SNHLY and CDR2 FYNNEI. For the CDR3, the DNA is TGTGCCAGCATAAATAAAAACCAGGAATACCGGGAAAAACTGTTTTTT. Its translation: CASINKNQEYREKLFF.

This chain connects TRBV6-1 to TRBJ2-7; maybe TRBD1 (6 bases). Germline V gives CDR1 MNHNS, CDR2 SASEGT. Trimming stripped 6 bases from V and 4 bases from J, with 16 bases between. The CDR3 has 14 amino acids. The CDR3 region has the DNA TGTGCCAGCAGGACGGACAGCCCACCGTACGAGCAGTACTTC. Translating it yields CASRTDSPPYEQYF.

The chain links TRBV5-1 to TRBJ2-5; no firm D call. Germline V gene sequence: CDR1 SGHRS, CDR2 YFSETQ. V lost 0 bases, J lost 2 bases, and 2 bases lay in between. CDR3 length: 12 amino acids. The CDR3 protein is CASSLGQETQYF. CDR3 in DNA: TGCGCCAGCAGCTTGGGACAAGAGACCCAGTACTTC.

This clone was recorded only once. Here the CDR3 DNA reads TGTGCCAGTAGTACCACTAGCGGGAGTCCCTACAATGAGCAGTTCTTC. This translates into CASSTTSGSPYNEQFF. The rearrangement uses TRBV19 and TRBJ2-1; 11 nucleotides agree with TRBD2. This CDR3 is 16 amino acids long. Unmatched junction bases numbered 4, after V lost 4 bases and J lost 2 bases. Germline V gene data show CDR1 as LNHDA and CDR2 as SQIVND (reference sequence). The variable domain in full, with the rest retrieved from reference TRBV19 and TRBJ2-1, is DGGITQSPKYLFRKEGQNVTLSCEQNLNHDAMYWYRQDPGQGLRLIYYSQIVNDFQKGDIAEGYSVSREKKESFPLTVTSAQKNPTAFYLCASSTTSGSPYNEQFFGPGTRLTVL.

The chain couples TRBV29-1 to TRBJ1-1; possibly TRBD1 for D (6 bases). Germline V gene data show CDR1 as SQVTM and CDR2 as ANQGSEA. Trimming took 7 bases from V and 4 from J, leaving 19 bases between them. The CDR3 loop spans 14 amino acids. CDR3 region: CSGNTQGFATEAFF. DNA of the CDR3: TGCAGCGGAAATACCCAGGGGTTTGCCACTGAAGCTTTCTTT. Looking up the rest from reference TRBV29-1 and TRBJ1-1 gives the full variable domain: SAVISQKPSRDICQRGTSLTIQCQVDSQVTMMFWYRQQPGQSLTLIATANQGSEATYESGFVIDKFPISRPNLTFSTLTVSNMSPEDSSIYLCSGNTQGFATEAFFGQGTRLTVV.

In the case of this clone: This may be a read error, as it is one base from a much larger clone. This chain joins TRBV18 and TRBJ1-2, with D possibly being TRBD1 (5 bases). This CDR3 region has 14 residues. The V end was cut by 2 bases, the J end by 4 bases, with 11 bases between. Germline CDR1 reads KGHSH; CDR2 reads LQKENI. The CDR3 DNA reads TGTGCCAGCTCACCAGGGCAGGGTTTCTATGGCTACACCTTC. Its protein is CASSPGQGFYGYTF.

The rearrangement joins TRBV5-6 to TRBJ2-7, with D hard to call. Germline loops: CDR1 SGHDT, CDR2 YYEEEE. V shed 1 base and J shed 9 bases, with 11 bases lying between them. The CDR3 spans 12 residues. The DNA for the CDR3 is TGTGCCAGCAGCTTGCGTCCCGATCTGCAGTACTTC. It encodes CASSLRPDLQYF.

J is TRBJ2-1 and V is TRBV5-1, with a tentative D call TRBD2 (5 bases). With 4 bases removed from V and 9 bases from J, the gap between germline ends came to 20 bases. The CDR3 consists of 15 residues. Germline CDR1 and CDR2: SGHRS and YFSETQ. CDR3 sequence: CASSPRTGGYGEQFF. CDR3 bases: TGCGCCAGCAGCCCCCGGACTGGCGGGTACGGTGAGCAGTTCTTC.

The CDR3 nucleotides read TGTGCCAGCAGCGGGGGGAGCGCTAAAGAGACCCAGTACTTC. Translated: CASSGGSAKETQYF. V usage is TRBV5-4 and J usage is TRBJ2-5; D might be TRBD2 (6 bases). Germline CDR1 reads SGHNT; CDR2 reads YYREEE (reference sequence). CDR3 length equals 14 residues. Between the trimmed V and J ends, which lost 4 bases and 3 bases, there was a span of 13 bases.

The chain combines TRBV7-6 with TRBJ2-5; D is undetermined. Germline CDR1 reads SGHVS; CDR2 reads FNYEAQ. This CDR3 is built from 12 residues. V lost 1 base and J lost 5, with 5 bases in between. CDR3 in amino acids: CASSLDGETQYF. CDR3 coding DNA: TGTGCCAGCAGCTTAGATGGGGAGACCCAGTACTTC.

The chain carries TRBV5-1 and TRBJ1-3, with D possibly TRBD1 on 6 matching bases. The CDR3 contains 16 residues. The germline V gene encodes CDR1 SGHRS and CDR2 YFSETQ. Trimming took off 0 bases at V and 2 bases at J, with 12 bases between the two ends. CDR3 residues: CASSLDTGSPGNTIYF. The CDR3 nucleotides are TGCGCCAGCAGCTTGGATACAGGGTCCCCTGGAAACACCATATATTTT.

This chain links TRBV5-4 with TRBJ2-6, with D perhaps TRBD1 (5 bases). Deletions cut 1 base from V and 3 bases from J, with 11 bases between. CDR3 size: 16 residues. Germline CDR1 is SGHNT and CDR2 is YYREEE (reference sequence). The CDR3 DNA reads as TGTGCCAGCAGCTTGTTCAGGGAAGATGGGGCCAACGTCCTGACTTTC. Protein product: CASSLFREDGANVLTF.